Below are 26 T cell receptor beta chains sequenced from a single sample in a study of blood T cell repertoires in COVID-19. TCRdb's copy holds only in-frame clones and misses some; the assay was immunoSEQ multiplex PCR. The data contain a few hundred thousand clones, approximately 85% of them singletons. The sample consisted of peripheral blood. These receptors all come from a human donor with COVID-19, enrolled during active disease. The donor label of this sample is uncertain.

This chain joins TRBV28 and TRBJ2-5, with 8 bases lining up with TRBD2. V lost 6 bases and J lost 5; bases outside the gene matches: 8. The CDR3 spans 14 residues. Germline loops: CDR1 MDHEN, CDR2 SYDVKM. The CDR3 DNA sequence: TGTGCCAGCAGAGCGGGCGGGGGGCCCGAGACCCAGTACTTC. This codes for CASRAGGGPETQYF.

V usage is TRBV28 and J usage is TRBJ1-4; 9 nucleotides align to TRBD1. The length of the CDR3 is 15 residues. Germline CDR1 reads MDHEN; CDR2 reads SYDVKM. V shed 4 bases and J 4 bases; nucleotides not matched to a gene: 4. CDR3 nucleotide sequence: TGTGCCAGCAGTTCGGCGGGACAGGGTAATGAAAAACTGTTTTTT. Residues: CASSSAGQGNEKLFF.

This chain links TRBV7-3 with TRBJ1-2; perhaps TRBD1 as D (6 bases). CDR3 length: 13 amino acids. Germline V gene data show CDR1 as SGHTA and CDR2 as FQGTGA. The V gene lost 5 bases and the J gene lost 2 bases, with 9 bases spanning the gap. CDR3 residues: CASSSTGNYGYTF. CDR3 nucleotides: TGTGCCAGCAGCAGTACAGGGAACTATGGCTACACCTTC.

This chain joins TRBV2 and TRBJ2-5, with TRBD1 matching over 7 bases. The J segment lost 1 base and the V segment lost 8 bases, leaving 10 bases of the junction unmatched. The CDR3 totals 15 residues. CDR1 and CDR2 (germline): SNHLY, FYNNEI. In DNA, the CDR3 is TGTGCCAGCCGCTGGGACAGATTACTCCAAGAGACCCAGTACTTC. Translating gives CASRWDRLLQETQYF.

This chain joins TRBV7-2 and TRBJ1-5, with D perhaps matching TRBD1 (5 bases). Trimming left V 3 bases short and J 0 bases short, with 12 bases between. Looked up from germline, CDR1 is SGHTA and CDR2 is FQGNSA. The CDR3 sequence is 16 residues long. The CDR3 DNA reads TGTGCCAGCAGCTTTTGGGGCGGGGATAGCAATCAGCCCCAGCATTTT. Protein sequence: CASSFWGGDSNQPQHF.

This clone appeared a few times. The V and J genes are TRBV6-1 and TRBJ2-7, with D perhaps TRBD2 (6 bases). V was pared by 3 bases and J by 7 bases, with 16 bases between. The CDR3 totals 14 residues. Germline values: CDR1 MNHNS, CDR2 SASEGT. The CDR3 region has the DNA TGTGCCAGCAGTGACCCCCGGGACTCCTGGGAGCAGTACTTC. This codes for CASSDPRDSWEQYF.

This chain connects TRBV7-9 to TRBJ1-3; D is unclear. The germline V and J ends were trimmed by 1 base and 2 bases, with 6 bases remaining between them. Germline V gene sequence: CDR1 SEHNR, CDR2 FQNEAQ (reference sequence). There are 14 residues in the CDR3. The CDR3 coding sequence is TGTGCCAGCAGCTTAGGAGGGCCTGGAAACACCATATATTTT. Residues: CASSLGGPGNTIYF.

The chain is built from TRBV5-5 and TRBJ2-7; D is unclear. The germline V gene has CDR1 SGHKS and CDR2 YYEKEE (reference sequence). The CDR3 contains 12 residues. Trimming took 3 bases from V and 2 from J, leaving 6 bases between them. The CDR3 nucleotides are TGTGCCAGCAGCTCCCCTGCCTACGAGCAGTACTTC. Its translation: CASSSPAYEQYF.

This rearrangement joins TRBV6-5 to TRBJ1-4; 7 nucleotides align to TRBD1. Trimming cost V 5 bases and J 8 bases; bases outside gene matches: 11. This CDR3 is 15 amino acids long. Germline CDR1 and CDR2: MNHEY and SVGAGI. CDR3: CASSPTRDSGEKLFF. For the CDR3, the DNA is TGTGCCAGCAGTCCCACGAGGGACAGCGGCGAAAAACTGTTTTTT.

The J gene is TRBJ2-7, the V gene TRBV29-1, with TRBD1 identical over 7 bases. The CDR3 covers 14 residues. V lost 6 bases, J lost 2 bases, and 10 bases stayed unmatched. The germline V gene encodes CDR1 SQVTM and CDR2 ANQGSEA. Here the CDR3 reads CSVKPTGNPYEQYF. The CDR3 DNA follows: TGCAGCGTGAAACCGACAGGGAACCCCTACGAGCAGTACTTC.

The chain carries TRBV2 and TRBJ1-1; TRBD1 is a possible D gene (6 bases). Germline assignment: CDR1 SNHLY and CDR2 FYNNEI. This CDR3 is built from 15 residues. The V end was cut by 2 bases, the J end by 4 bases, with 14 bases between. The CDR3 region is CASSEQGQSLTEAFF. CDR3 sequence (DNA): TGTGCCAGCAGTGAACAGGGGCAGAGTCTCACTGAAGCTTTCTTT.

This chain joins TRBV7-8 and TRBJ1-2; no definite D call. The CDR3 runs to 15 residues. Trimming removed 3 bases from V and 8 bases from J, with 19 bases in between. Germline V gene data show CDR1 as SGHVS and CDR2 as FQNEAQ. The CDR3 DNA follows: TGTGCCAGCAGCTTGGATGATACTCAAACGAGGGGCTACACCTTC. Translated: CASSLDDTQTRGYTF.

The chain combines TRBV7-9 with TRBJ1-2; 7 bases map to TRBD1. Germline CDR1 is SEHNR and CDR2 is FQNEAQ (reference sequence). The CDR3 loop spans 13 amino acids. J was trimmed by 4 bases and V by 5 bases; bases with no gene match: 4. This chain's CDR3 is CASSPGGTYGYTF. The CDR3 nucleotides are TGTGCCAGCAGCCCAGGGGGAACCTATGGCTACACCTTC. The whole variable domain, remainder taken from reference TRBV7-9 and TRBJ1-2, is DTGVSQNPRHKITKRGQNVTFRCDPISEHNRLYWYRQTLGQGPEFLTYFQNEAQLEKSRLLSDRFSAERPKGSFSTLEIQRTEQGDSAMYLCASSPGGTYGYTFGSGTRLTVV.

The chain combines TRBV5-1 with TRBJ2-1; D is perhaps TRBD2 (5 bases). This CDR3 has 14 amino acids. V was cut by 4 bases and J by 7 bases, with 15 bases left in between. In germline, CDR1 is SGHRS, CDR2 YFSETQ. The CDR3 sequence: CASSGSRGGNEQFF. The CDR3 nucleotides are TGCGCCAGCAGCGGGAGTCGAGGTGGGAATGAGCAGTTCTTC.

J is TRBJ2-3 and V is TRBV5-1; TRBD2 might be the D (6 bases). V was pared by 2 bases and J by 0 bases, with 10 bases between. The V gene's germline CDR1 is SGHRS and CDR2 YFSETQ. This CDR3 is 15 amino acids long. CDR3: CASSFGGKSTDTQYF. DNA of the CDR3: TGCGCCAGCAGCTTCGGCGGGAAAAGCACAGATACGCAGTATTTT.

The gene calls are TRBV27 and TRBJ1-1, with TRBD1 matching over 7 bases. Trimming took 7 bases from V and 0 from J; bases not matched to a gene: 8. This CDR3 is 15 amino acids long. Germline lookup yields CDR1 MNHEY and CDR2 SMNVEV (reference sequence). CDR3 loop: CASKTQGGLNTEAFF. Here the CDR3 DNA reads TGTGCCAGCAAGACCCAGGGGGGACTGAACACTGAAGCTTTCTTT.

The CDR3 region is CASSGNQGIGTDTQYF. The CDR3 bases are TGTGCCAGCAGTGGTAACCAGGGGATCGGCACAGATACGCAGTATTTT. The chain recombines TRBV6-1 with TRBJ2-3, with TRBD1 as a possible D gene (6 bases). Germline lookup yields CDR1 MNHNS and CDR2 SASEGT. This CDR3 region has 16 residues. V lost 4 bases and J lost 1, with 15 bases in between.

In this sample, this clone turned up once. This chain joins TRBV19 and TRBJ2-2; 7 bases align to TRBD2. The trim removed 10 bases at V and 0 bases at J, leaving 5 bases unmatched. Germline V gene sequence: CDR1 LNHDA, CDR2 SQIVND (reference sequence). This CDR3 has 14 amino acids. CDR3 sequence (DNA): TGTGCCACTCCTAGCGGCTCGAACACCGGGGAGCTGTTTTTT. As protein: CATPSGSNTGELFF.

This chain uses TRBV20-1 with TRBJ1-2; D may be TRBD1 (6 bases). There are 13 residues in the CDR3. Germline lookup yields CDR1 DFQATT and CDR2 SNEGSKA (reference sequence). Trimming left V 3 bases short and J 4 bases short, with 12 bases between. This CDR3 reads CSASGRGTYGYTF. The CDR3 DNA sequence: TGCAGTGCTAGTGGCAGGGGAACCTATGGCTACACCTTC.

The chain couples TRBV10-3 to TRBJ2-1, with D possibly matching TRBD2 (6 bases). The germline V gene encodes CDR1 ENHRY and CDR2 SYGVKD. V was trimmed by 0 bases and J by 3 bases, leaving 18 bases between them. The CDR3 totals 18 residues. This chain's CDR3 is CAISESFRERKDYNEQFF. The CDR3 nucleotides are TGTGCCATCAGTGAGTCTTTCCGGGAGAGGAAGGACTACAATGAGCAGTTCTTC.

This clone showed up just a few times. The chain carries TRBV7-9 and TRBJ2-1, with 9 bases aligning to TRBD2. V was pared by 5 bases and J by 7 bases, with 6 bases of the junction left unmatched. This CDR3 is built from 14 residues. The germline CDR1 and CDR2 sequences are SEHNR and FQNEAQ (reference sequence). CDR3 protein: CASSRLAVGNEQFF. For the CDR3, the DNA is TGTGCCAGCAGCCGACTAGCGGTTGGGAATGAGCAGTTCTTC.

The chain employs TRBV27 and TRBJ2-6; D remains unclear. Trimming stripped 4 bases from V and 0 bases from J, with 10 bases between. CDR1 and CDR2 (germline): MNHEY, SMNVEV (reference sequence). The CDR3 loop spans 16 amino acids. As DNA, the CDR3 is TGTGCCAGCAGTTCACTCCCCCCCTCTGGGGCCAACGTCCTGACTTTC. This gives the protein CASSSLPPSGANVLTF. The entire variable domain, with the rest obtained from reference TRBV27 and TRBJ2-6, is as follows: EAQVTQNPRYLITVTGKKLTVTCSQNMNHEYMSWYRQDPGLGLRQIYYSMNVEVTDKGDVPEGYKVSRKEKRNFPLILESPSPNQTSLYFCASSSLPPSGANVLTFGAGSRLTVL.

Concerning this clone itself: This sample includes further DNA sequences coding for the same CDR3. V and J are TRBV30 and TRBJ1-5; no clear D gene. CDR1 is GTSNPN and CDR2 is SVGIG in the germline V gene (reference sequence). Trimming took 0 bases from V and 4 from J, leaving 10 bases between them. The CDR3 is made up of 14 amino acids. CDR3 region: CAWSVIQSNQPQHF. As DNA, the CDR3 is TGTGCCTGGAGTGTAATACAGAGTAATCAGCCCCAGCATTTT.

The chain joins TRBV18 to TRBJ1-1; D is possibly TRBD1 (6 bases). The germline gives CDR1 KGHSH, CDR2 LQKENI. This CDR3 has 17 amino acids. Between the trimmed V and J ends, which lost 1 base and 1 base, there was a span of 16 bases. CDR3 amino acids: CASSPRPWGGGNTEAFF. For the CDR3, the DNA is TGTGCCAGCTCACCACGCCCGTGGGGAGGGGGGAACACTGAAGCTTTCTTT.

The chain uses TRBV4-1 and TRBJ1-2; TRBD1 might be the D (6 bases). CDR3 size: 18 residues. CDR1 and CDR2 (germline): MGHRA, YSYEKL. The ends were cut back, 0 bases at V and 4 bases at J, with 21 bases in the middle. CDR3 nucleotides: TGCGCCAGCAGCCAAGATTCTGTGTTCCTGACAGGAAGCTATGGCTACACCTTC. Translating it yields CASSQDSVFLTGSYGYTF.

The chain uses TRBV21-1 and TRBJ1-4; whether TRBD1, the table's D call, matches the DNA was not checked. TRBV21-1 is an annotated pseudogene. The CDR3 has 16 amino acids. The CDR3 DNA sequence: TGTGCCAGCATCCTCAACTTGGGACAGGGATCGGGAAAACTGTTTTTT. Protein sequence: CASILNLGQGSGKLFF.